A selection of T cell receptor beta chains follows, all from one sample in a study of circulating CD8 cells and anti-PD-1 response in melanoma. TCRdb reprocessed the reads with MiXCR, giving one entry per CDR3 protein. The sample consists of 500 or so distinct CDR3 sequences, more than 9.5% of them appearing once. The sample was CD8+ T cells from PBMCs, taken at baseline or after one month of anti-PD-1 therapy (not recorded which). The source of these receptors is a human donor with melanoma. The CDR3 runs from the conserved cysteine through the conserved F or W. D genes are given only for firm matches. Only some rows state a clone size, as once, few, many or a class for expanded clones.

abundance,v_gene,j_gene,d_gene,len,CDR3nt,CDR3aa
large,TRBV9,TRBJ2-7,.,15,TGTGCCAGCAGCGTGGAAGGGGCGGTGGTAAACGAGCAGTACTTC,CASSVEGAVVNEQYF
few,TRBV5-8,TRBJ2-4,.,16,TGTGCCAGCAGCTCCGGACAGACCCTAGCCAAAAACACTCAGTACTTC,CASSSGQTLAKNTQYF
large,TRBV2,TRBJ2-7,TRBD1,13,TGTGCCAGCACGGCAGGGGGCTCCTACGAGCAGTACTTC,CASTAGGSYEQYF
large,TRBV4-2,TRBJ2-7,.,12,TGTGCCAGCAGCGGGGGATCCTACGAGCAGTACTTC,CASSGGSYEQYF
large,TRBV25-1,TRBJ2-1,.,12,TGTGCCAGCGGACACGGTAGCAATGAGCAGTTCTTC,CASGHGSNEQFF
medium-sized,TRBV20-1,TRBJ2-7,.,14,TGCAGTGCTAGAGATCCGGCCCGCCCCTACGAGCAGTACTTC,CSARDPARPYEQYF
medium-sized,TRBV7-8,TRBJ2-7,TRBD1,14,TGTGCCAGCAGCTTATTGACAGGGAACTACGAGCAGTACTTC,CASSLLTGNYEQYF
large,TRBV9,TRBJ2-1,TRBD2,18,TGTGCCAGCAGCGATGGACTAGCGGGCGGGCGTTCCTACAATGAGCAGTTCTTC,CASSDGLAGGRSYNEQFF
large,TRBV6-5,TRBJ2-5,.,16,TGTGCCAGCAGTTATTTTTTCGGGGGTGCGGAAGAGACCCAGTACTTC,CASSYFFGGAEETQYF
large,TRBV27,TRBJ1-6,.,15,TGTGCCAGCAGTTTATCTGTGGGGGGTAGTTTCCCCCTCCACTTT,CASSLSVGGSFPLHF
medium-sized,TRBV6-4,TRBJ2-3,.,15,TGTGCCAGCAGTGACTCGGGGTCTAGCACAGATACGCAGTATTTT,CASSDSGSSTDTQYF
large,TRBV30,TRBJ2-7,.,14,TGTGCCTGGAGCAGGGGGGGACCCGTCTACGAGCAGTACTTC,CAWSRGGPVYEQYF
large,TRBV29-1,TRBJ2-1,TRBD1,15,TGCAGCGTTCCCCGGACAGGAAGGACCTACAATGAGCAGTTCTTC,CSVPRTGRTYNEQFF
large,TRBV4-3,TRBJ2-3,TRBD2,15,TGCGCCAGCAGCCAAGGTGGACTAGCGGGAGATACGCAGTATTTT,CASSQGGLAGDTQYF
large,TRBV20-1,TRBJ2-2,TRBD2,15,TGCAGTGCTAGTGACCCGGGACTAGAAGCCGGGGAGCTGTTTTTT,CSASDPGLEAGELFF
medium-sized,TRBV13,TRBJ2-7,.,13,TGTGCCAGCAGCGCGGAGGACGGGGACGAGCAGTACTTC,CASSAEDGDEQYF
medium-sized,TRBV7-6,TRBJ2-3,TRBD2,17,TGTGCCAGCAGCCTACGACTAGCGGGGGTCTGGTCAGATACGCAGTATTTT,CASSLRLAGVWSDTQYF
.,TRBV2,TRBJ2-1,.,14,TGTGCCAGCAGTCACACCACAGGGAGGAGTGAGCAGTTCTTC,CASSHTTGRSEQFF
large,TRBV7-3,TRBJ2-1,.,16,TGTGCCAGCAGCTGGGTACCCGGGAAGGAGAGCAATGAGCAGTTCTTC,CASSWVPGKESNEQFF
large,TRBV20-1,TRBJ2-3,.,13,TGCAGTGCTTTCACCGGGGGGCGAGATACGCAGTATTTT,CSAFTGGRDTQYF
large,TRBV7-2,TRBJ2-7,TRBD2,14,TGTGCCAGCAGCAGCGGGGGCCGGGGGGATGAGCAGTACTTC,CASSSGGRGDEQYF
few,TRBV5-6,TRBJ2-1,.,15,TGTGCCAGCAGCTTGGCAACCGCGAGGTACAATGAGCAGTTCTTC,CASSLATARYNEQFF
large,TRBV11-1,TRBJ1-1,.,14,TGTGCCAGCAGCCCTACCTTGGGCTTAACTGAAGCTTTCTTT,CASSPTLGLTEAFF
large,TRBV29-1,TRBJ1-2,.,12,TGCAGCGGCACAGGATTTCCCTATGGCTACACCTTC,CSGTGFPYGYTF
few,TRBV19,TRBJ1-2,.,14,TGTGCCAGTAGGGACAACTCCGTGTACTATGGCTACACCTTC,CASRDNSVYYGYTF
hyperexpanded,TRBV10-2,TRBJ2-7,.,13,TGCGCCAGCAGTGAGGGGATTACCTACGAGCAGTACTTC,CASSEGITYEQYF
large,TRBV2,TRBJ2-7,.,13,TGTGCCAGCAGTGAAGAAACCTACTACGAGCAGTACTTC,CASSEETYYEQYF